Shown below are 25 T cell receptor beta chains from a single sample sequenced in a study of blood T cells in healthy people across ages. A second about 7 to 11 cycle PCR used barcoded and J-beta primers. TCRdb redid the calling of the 5' RACE reads with MiXCR, one entry per CDR3 protein. There are hundreds of thousands of distinct CDR3 sequences in the sample; more than 25% occur only once, and around 15% lies in the top ten. Sequencing was done on a sample of blood. The receptors derive from a woman older than 75 in good health.

This clonotype was detected many times. The J gene is TRBJ2-1, the V gene TRBV18; TRBD2 aligns across 10 bases. From germline, CDR1 is KGHSH and CDR2 LQKENI. Losses at the gene ends were 3 bases for V and 3 bases for J; bases not matched to a gene: 8. The CDR3 loop spans 17 amino acids. CDR3 protein: CASSPPQAGGHYNEQFF. The CDR3 DNA follows: TGTGCCAGCTCACCCCCCCAAGCGGGGGGGCACTACAATGAGCAGTTCTTC.

A few counts support this clonotype. The chain carries TRBV30 and TRBJ2-6, with TRBD2 as a possible D gene (5 bases). The CDR3 contains 18 residues. The germline V gene has CDR1 GTSNPN and CDR2 SVGIG (reference sequence). Deletions cut 0 bases from V and 0 bases from J, with 15 bases between. The CDR3 sequence: CAWSVLGAAISGANVLTF. The CDR3 region has the DNA TGTGCCTGGAGTGTACTGGGAGCAGCGATCTCTGGGGCCAACGTCCTGACTTTC.

The rearrangement uses TRBV6-6 and TRBJ2-2, with D perhaps matching TRBD1 (6 bases). Germline V gene lookup returns CDR1 MNHNY and CDR2 SVGAGI (reference sequence). Trimming removed 6 bases from V and 0 bases from J, with 14 bases in between. This CDR3 has 16 residues. The CDR3 spells CASRTPDSSNTGELFF. In DNA form, the CDR3 reads TGTGCCAGCAGAACCCCGGACAGCTCGAACACCGGGGAGCTGTTTTTT.

This clonotype appeared many times. V gene TRBV6-2 or TRBV6-3 combines with J gene TRBJ1-5, with D perhaps TRBD1 (5 bases). Germline V gene lookup returns CDR1 MNHEY and CDR2 SVGEGT. Trimming took 7 bases from V and 1 from J, leaving 14 bases between them. This CDR3 has 15 amino acids. This CDR3 reads CASTPRPGSNQPQHF. The CDR3 DNA follows: TGTGCCAGCACCCCCAGGCCAGGGAGCAATCAGCCCCAGCATTTT.

This clonotype was found many times. J is TRBJ2-7 and V is TRBV15; 8 bases are shared with TRBD1. The V gene end was trimmed by 0 bases and the J gene end by 4 bases; junction bases not matched to a gene: 5. The germline CDR1 and CDR2 sequences are LNHNV and YYDKDF (reference sequence). The CDR3 covers 15 residues. The CDR3 sequence: CATSRDLTGVYEQYF. CDR3 sequence (DNA): TGTGCCACCAGCAGAGATTTGACAGGGGTTTACGAGCAGTACTTC.

J is TRBJ1-6 and V is TRBV6-1; D uncertain. Germline CDR1 reads MNHNS; CDR2 reads SASEGT. Trimming took off 6 bases at V and 4 bases at J, with 25 bases between the two ends. The CDR3 loop spans 19 amino acids. The CDR3 reads CASSMDRSTPNHYNSPLHF. CDR3 in DNA: TGTGCCAGCAGCATGGATCGGAGTACCCCTAACCATTATAATTCACCCCTCCACTTT.

This clonotype has ten or more counts. The chain recombines TRBV27 with TRBJ2-5; D gene ambiguous. Trimming took 5 bases from V and 3 from J, leaving 10 bases between them. Germline V gene data show CDR1 as MNHEY and CDR2 as SMNVEV (reference sequence). This CDR3 region has 13 residues. CDR3 sequence: CASSDFYKETQYF. Here the CDR3 DNA reads TGTGCCAGCAGTGACTTCTATAAAGAGACCCAGTACTTC.

To note about this clonotype: This clone may be a read error of a much larger clone one base away. The rearrangement joins TRBV5-5 to TRBJ1-2; possibly TRBD1 for D (5 bases). Looked up from germline, CDR1 is SGHKS and CDR2 is YYEKEE (reference sequence). The CDR3 runs to 17 residues. Trimming removed 3 bases from V and 2 bases from J, with 20 bases in between. CDR3 loop: CASSSRWAGRGNYGYTF. The CDR3 region has the DNA TGTGCCAGCAGCTCACGCTGGGCGGGACGGGGAAACTATGGCTACACCTTC.

As regards this clonotype: It may be a read error: a sequence one base away is much more abundant. The gene calls are TRBV7-9 and TRBJ1-5, with a weak D call TRBD1 (5 bases). CDR3 size: 14 residues. CDR1 SEHNR and CDR2 FQNEAQ come from the germline V gene (reference sequence). CDR3 DNA sequence: TGTGCCGGCAGCCCCGGGGGGATTAGTCAGCCCCAGCATTTT. Translating it yields CAGSPGGISQPQHF. Based on the CDR3 plus reference TRBV7-9 and TRBJ1-5, the full variable domain is DTGVSQNPRHKITKRGQNVTFRCDPISEHNRLYWYRQTLGQGPEFLTYFQNEAQLEKSRLLSDRFSAERPKGSFSTLEIQRTEQGDSAMYLCAGSPGGISQPQHFGDGTRLSIL.

This clonotype was observed a single time. This chain uses TRBV12-3 or TRBV12-4 with TRBJ1-3; maybe TRBD1 (6 bases). This CDR3 region has 14 residues. V lost 7 bases, J lost 5 bases, and 15 bases lay in between. The DNA of the CDR3 is TGTGCCAGCACCCTGGACAGTTCTAGAAACACCATATATTTT. Its translation is CASTLDSSRNTIYF.

This chain links TRBV10-1 with TRBJ2-2; D call uncertain. The CDR3 spans 15 residues. Between the trimmed V and J ends, which lost 2 bases and 0 bases, there was a span of 7 bases. Germline CDR1 WNHNN, CDR2 SYGVQD (reference sequence). CDR3 sequence: CASSERRTNTGELFF. In nucleotides, the CDR3 is TGCGCCAGCAGTGAGCGGCGGACGAACACCGGGGAGCTGTTTTTT.

This clonotype appeared a few times. The V gene is TRBV18, the J gene TRBJ2-3; a weak D match, TRBD2 (7 bases). Germline CDR1 and CDR2: KGHSH and LQKENI. This CDR3 is built from 14 residues. Trimming removed 8 bases at V and 1 base at J, with 13 bases between. For the CDR3, the DNA is TGTGCCAGCCTGGGGGGGGCCCGCACAGATACGCAGTATTTT. This gives the protein CASLGGARTDTQYF.

This rearrangement joins TRBV28 to TRBJ2-1; D gene ambiguous. V shed 3 bases and J shed 7 bases, with 10 bases lying between them. From germline, CDR1 is MDHEN and CDR2 SYDVKM. The CDR3 has 13 amino acids. In DNA form, the CDR3 reads TGTGCCAGCAGTTTGATTTCTCGGAATGAGCAGTTCTTC. Its protein product is CASSLISRNEQFF.

As for this clonotype: A read error may explain this, as a much larger clone is one base away. Here the CDR3 DNA reads TGTGCCAACAGTTACGGACAGTCCTTCGAGCAGTACTTC. This codes for CANSYGQSFEQYF. The chain recombines TRBV6-2 or TRBV6-3 with TRBJ2-7; D may be TRBD1 (6 bases). CDR3 size: 13 residues. Per germline, CDR1 MNHEY and CDR2 SVGEGT.

The V gene is TRBV20-1, the J gene TRBJ2-1; perhaps TRBD1 as D (6 bases). This CDR3 is built from 13 residues. The germline CDR1 and CDR2 sequences are DFQATT and SNEGSKA (reference sequence). V lost 6 bases, J lost 7 bases, and 16 bases lay in between. CDR3 residues: CSAQGHKGNEQFF. The CDR3 DNA sequence: TGCAGTGCCCAGGGGCACAAGGGGAATGAGCAGTTCTTC.

This chain connects TRBV27 to TRBJ1-2, with D possibly matching TRBD1 (5 bases). V lost 2 bases, J lost 7 bases, and 17 bases lay in between. Germline V CDR1 and CDR2: MNHEY, SMNVEV (reference sequence). The CDR3 loop spans 15 amino acids. CDR3 bases: TGTGCCAGCAGTTTACGACTAGGGGTTGACGGTGGCTACACCTTC. This gives the protein CASSLRLGVDGGYTF.

The sample holds many counts of this clonotype. This clone may be a read error of a much larger clone one base away. The J gene is TRBJ2-7, the V gene TRBV20-1; D might be TRBD1 (5 bases). CDR1 and CDR2 (germline): DFQATT, SNEGSKA (reference sequence). The CDR3 spans 11 residues. In nucleotides, the CDR3 is TGCAGGGCAGGGCAACTCTACGAGCAGTACTTC. This encodes CRAGQLYEQYF.

Comment on this clonotype: A much larger clone is a single base away; this may be a read error. This chain joins TRBV11-3 and TRBJ2-1; no clear D gene. This CDR3 is built from 13 residues. CDR1 SGHNT and CDR2 YENEEA come from the germline V gene. The DNA for the CDR3 is TGTGCCAGCAGCTTAGATTTCTACAATGGGCAGTTCTTC. Protein product: CASSLDFYNGQFF.

V is TRBV20-1 and J is TRBJ2-5; 8 nucleotides line up with TRBD2. The CDR3 totals 14 residues. J was trimmed by 14 bases and V by 2 bases; bases with no gene match: 16. CDR1 and CDR2 from the germline V gene are DFQATT and SNEGSKA (reference sequence). As DNA, the CDR3 is TGCAGTGCTAGACGAGGACTAGCCCAAGAGACCCGATACTTC. Protein product: CSARRGLAQETRYF.

This clonotype was picked up many times. The genes are TRBV27 and TRBJ2-7, with D possibly being TRBD1 (5 bases). The germline V and J ends were trimmed by 5 bases and 3 bases, with 11 bases remaining between them. CDR1 is MNHEY and CDR2 is SMNVEV in the germline V gene (reference sequence). CDR3 size: 13 residues. The CDR3 DNA is TGTGCCAGCAGTCTCCGACAGAGCTACGAGCAGTACTTC. Protein sequence: CASSLRQSYEQYF.

The chain carries TRBV4-3 and TRBJ2-1; 13 nucleotides align to TRBD2. V lost 4 bases to trimming and J lost 8 bases; unmatched junction nucleotides: 8. The CDR3 covers 16 residues. Germline V gene lookup returns CDR1 LGHNA and CDR2 YSLEER. The CDR3 region has the DNA TGCGCCAGCAGCCCTTCCGGGACTAGCGGGATTTATGAGCAGTTCTTC. This translates into CASSPSGTSGIYEQFF.

Only a few counts were recorded for this clonotype. The DNA for the CDR3 is TGTGCCAGCAGCCATACACTGACAGGGATGGGCACTGAAGCTTTCTTT. It translates to CASSHTLTGMGTEAFF. The J gene is TRBJ1-1, the V gene TRBV3-1; 7 bases align to TRBD1. Looked up from germline, CDR1 is LGHDT and CDR2 is YNNKEL (reference sequence). This CDR3 region has 16 residues. Trimming at V came to 3 bases and at J to 4 bases, leaving 11 bases not matched to a gene.

A word on this clonotype: The germline gene is not matched at one end of the junction; a read error may be the cause. The V gene is TRBV7-2, the J gene TRBJ2-6, with D perhaps assigned TRBD1 or TRBD2 (5 bases each). CDR3 length: 17 amino acids. Germline CDR1 reads SGHTA; CDR2 reads FQGNSA. The CDR3 region is CASSDRDAGSGANVRTF. The CDR3 DNA reads TGTGCCAGCAGCGACCGGGACGCAGGCTCTGGGGCCAACGTCCGGACTTTC.

Turning to this clonotype: This may arise from a read error, as a much more abundant clone is one base away. The rearrangement uses TRBV5-1 and TRBJ2-4; 7 bases match TRBD1. The CDR3 extends over 16 amino acids. Germline trimming cut 3 bases from V and 0 bases from J; bases unmatched to any gene: 6. Germline CDR1 is SGHRS and CDR2 is YFSETQ. CDR3 sequence reads: CASSSGQVLAKNIQYF. The CDR3 nucleotides are TGCGCCAGCAGCTCTGGACAGGTCCTAGCCAAAAACATTCAGTACTTC.

This clonotype was found many times. V is TRBV20-1 and J is TRBJ2-3; 7 bases align to TRBD2. V trimming: 1 base; J trimming: 1 base; junction bases outside the gene matches: 5. CDR3 size: 15 residues. Germline V lookup: CDR1 DFQATT, CDR2 SNEGSKA (reference sequence). The CDR3 is CSARGGEGRTDTQYF. The CDR3, as DNA: TGCAGTGCTAGAGGGGGGGAGGGTCGCACAGATACGCAGTATTTT.